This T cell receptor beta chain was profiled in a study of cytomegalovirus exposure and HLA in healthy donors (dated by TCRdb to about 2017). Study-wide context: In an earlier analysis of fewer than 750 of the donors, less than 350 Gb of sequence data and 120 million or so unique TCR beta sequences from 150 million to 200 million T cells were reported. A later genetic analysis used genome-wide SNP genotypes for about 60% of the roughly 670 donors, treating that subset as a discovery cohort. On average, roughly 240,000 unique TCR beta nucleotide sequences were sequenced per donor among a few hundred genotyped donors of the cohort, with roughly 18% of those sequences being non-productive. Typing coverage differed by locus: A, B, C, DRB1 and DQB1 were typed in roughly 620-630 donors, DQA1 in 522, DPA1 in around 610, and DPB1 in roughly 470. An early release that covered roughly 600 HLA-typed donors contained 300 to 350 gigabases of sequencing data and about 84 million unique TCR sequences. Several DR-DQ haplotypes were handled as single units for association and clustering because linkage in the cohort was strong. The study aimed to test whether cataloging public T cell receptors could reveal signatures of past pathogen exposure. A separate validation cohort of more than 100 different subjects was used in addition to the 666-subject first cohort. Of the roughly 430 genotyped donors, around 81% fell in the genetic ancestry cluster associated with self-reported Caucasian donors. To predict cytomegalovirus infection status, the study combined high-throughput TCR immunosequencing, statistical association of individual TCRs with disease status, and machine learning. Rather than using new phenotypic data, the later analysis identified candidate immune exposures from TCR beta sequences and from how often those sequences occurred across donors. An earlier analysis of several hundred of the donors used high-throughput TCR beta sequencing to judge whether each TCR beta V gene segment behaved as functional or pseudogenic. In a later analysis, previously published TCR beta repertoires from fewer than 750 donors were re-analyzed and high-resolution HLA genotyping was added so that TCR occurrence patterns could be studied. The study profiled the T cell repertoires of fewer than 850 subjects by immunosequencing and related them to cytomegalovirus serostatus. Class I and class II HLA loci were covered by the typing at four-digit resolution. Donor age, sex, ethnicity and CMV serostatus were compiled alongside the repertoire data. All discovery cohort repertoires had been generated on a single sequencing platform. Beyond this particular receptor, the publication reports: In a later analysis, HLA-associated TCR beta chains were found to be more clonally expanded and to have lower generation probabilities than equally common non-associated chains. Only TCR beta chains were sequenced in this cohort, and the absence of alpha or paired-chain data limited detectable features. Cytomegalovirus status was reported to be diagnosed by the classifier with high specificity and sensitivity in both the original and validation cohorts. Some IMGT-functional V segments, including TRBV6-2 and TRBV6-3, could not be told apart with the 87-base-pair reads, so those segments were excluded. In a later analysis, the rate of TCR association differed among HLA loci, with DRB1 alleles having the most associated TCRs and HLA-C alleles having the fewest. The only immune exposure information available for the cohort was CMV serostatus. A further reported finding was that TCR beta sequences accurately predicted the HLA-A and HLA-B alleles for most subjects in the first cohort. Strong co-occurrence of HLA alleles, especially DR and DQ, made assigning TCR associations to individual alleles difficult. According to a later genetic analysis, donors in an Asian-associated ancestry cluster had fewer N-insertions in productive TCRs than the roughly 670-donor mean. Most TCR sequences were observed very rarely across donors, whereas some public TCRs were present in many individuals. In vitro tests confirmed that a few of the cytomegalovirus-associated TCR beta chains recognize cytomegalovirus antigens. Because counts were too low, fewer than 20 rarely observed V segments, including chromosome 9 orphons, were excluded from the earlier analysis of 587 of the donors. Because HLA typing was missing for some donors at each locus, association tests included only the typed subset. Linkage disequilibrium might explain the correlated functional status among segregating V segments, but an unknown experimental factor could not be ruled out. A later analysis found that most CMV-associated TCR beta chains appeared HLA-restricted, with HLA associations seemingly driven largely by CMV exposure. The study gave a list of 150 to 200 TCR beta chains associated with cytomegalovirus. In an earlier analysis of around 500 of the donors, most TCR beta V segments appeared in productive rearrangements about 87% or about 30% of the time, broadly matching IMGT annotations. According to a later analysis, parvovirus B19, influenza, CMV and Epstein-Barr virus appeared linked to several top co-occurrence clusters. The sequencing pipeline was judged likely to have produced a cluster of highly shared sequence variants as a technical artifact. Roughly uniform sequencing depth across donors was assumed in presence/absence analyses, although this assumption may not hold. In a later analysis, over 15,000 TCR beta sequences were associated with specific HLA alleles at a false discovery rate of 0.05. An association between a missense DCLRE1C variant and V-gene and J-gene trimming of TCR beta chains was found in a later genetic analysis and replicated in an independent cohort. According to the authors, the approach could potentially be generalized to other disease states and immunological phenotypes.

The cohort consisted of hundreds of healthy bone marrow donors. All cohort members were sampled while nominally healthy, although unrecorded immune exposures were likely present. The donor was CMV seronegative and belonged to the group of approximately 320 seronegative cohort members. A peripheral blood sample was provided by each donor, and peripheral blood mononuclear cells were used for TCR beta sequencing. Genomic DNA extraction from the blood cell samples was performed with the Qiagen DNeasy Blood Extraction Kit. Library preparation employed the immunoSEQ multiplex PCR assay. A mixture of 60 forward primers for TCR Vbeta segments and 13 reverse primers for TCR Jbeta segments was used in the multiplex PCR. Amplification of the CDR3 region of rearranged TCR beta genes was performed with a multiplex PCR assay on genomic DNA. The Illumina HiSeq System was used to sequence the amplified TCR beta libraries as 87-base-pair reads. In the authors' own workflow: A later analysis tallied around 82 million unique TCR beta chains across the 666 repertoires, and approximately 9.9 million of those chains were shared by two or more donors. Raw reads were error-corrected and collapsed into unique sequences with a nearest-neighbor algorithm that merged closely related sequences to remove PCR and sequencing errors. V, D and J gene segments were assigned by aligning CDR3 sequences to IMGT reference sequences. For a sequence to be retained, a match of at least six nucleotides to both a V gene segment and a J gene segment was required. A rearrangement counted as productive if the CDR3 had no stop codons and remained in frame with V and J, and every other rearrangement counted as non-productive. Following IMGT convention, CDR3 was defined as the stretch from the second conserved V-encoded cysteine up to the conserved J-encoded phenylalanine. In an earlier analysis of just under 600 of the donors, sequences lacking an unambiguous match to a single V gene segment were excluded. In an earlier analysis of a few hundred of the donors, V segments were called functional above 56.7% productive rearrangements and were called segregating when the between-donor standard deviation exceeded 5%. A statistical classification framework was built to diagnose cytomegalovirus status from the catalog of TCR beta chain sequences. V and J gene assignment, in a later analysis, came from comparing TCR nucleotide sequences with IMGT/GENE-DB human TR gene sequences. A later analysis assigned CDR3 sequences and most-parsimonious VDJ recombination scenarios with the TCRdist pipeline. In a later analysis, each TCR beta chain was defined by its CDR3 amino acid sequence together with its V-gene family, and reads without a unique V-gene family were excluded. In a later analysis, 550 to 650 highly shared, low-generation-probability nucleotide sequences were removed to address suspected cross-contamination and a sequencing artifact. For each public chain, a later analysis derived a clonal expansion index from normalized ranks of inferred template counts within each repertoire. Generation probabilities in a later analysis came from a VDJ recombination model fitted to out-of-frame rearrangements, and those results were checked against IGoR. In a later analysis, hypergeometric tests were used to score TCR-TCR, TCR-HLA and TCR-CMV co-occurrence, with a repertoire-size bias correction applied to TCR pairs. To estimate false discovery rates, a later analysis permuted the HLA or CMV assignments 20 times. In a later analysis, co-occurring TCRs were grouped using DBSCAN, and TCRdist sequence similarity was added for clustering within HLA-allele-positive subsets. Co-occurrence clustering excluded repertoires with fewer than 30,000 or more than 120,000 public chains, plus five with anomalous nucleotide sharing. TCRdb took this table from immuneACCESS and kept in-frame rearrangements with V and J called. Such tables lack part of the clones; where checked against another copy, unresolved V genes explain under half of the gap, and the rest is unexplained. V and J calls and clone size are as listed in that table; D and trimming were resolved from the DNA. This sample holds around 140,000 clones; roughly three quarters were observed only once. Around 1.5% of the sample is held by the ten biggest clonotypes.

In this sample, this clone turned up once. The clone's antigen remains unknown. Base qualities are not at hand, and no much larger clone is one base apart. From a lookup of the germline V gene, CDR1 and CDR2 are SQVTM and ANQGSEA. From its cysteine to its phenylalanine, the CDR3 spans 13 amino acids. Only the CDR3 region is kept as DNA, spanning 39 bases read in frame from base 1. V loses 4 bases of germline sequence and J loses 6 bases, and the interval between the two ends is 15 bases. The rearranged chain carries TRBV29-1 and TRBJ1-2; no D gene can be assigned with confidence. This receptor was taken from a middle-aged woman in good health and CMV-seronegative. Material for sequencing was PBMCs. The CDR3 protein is CSVVDMRLDGYTF. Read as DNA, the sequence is TGCAGCGTTGTTGACATGCGCCTGGATGGCTACACCTTC.